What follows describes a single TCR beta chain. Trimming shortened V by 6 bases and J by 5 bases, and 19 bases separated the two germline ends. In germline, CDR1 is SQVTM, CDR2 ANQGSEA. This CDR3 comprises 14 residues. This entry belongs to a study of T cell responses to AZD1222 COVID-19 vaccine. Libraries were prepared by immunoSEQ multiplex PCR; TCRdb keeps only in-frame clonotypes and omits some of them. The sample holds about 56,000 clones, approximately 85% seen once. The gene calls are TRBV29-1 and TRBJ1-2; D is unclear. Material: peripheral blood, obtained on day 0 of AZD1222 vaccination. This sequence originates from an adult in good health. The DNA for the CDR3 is TGCAGCGTCCCACAACTGCGTGTACCGTATGGCTACACCTTC. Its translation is CSVPQLRVPYGYTF. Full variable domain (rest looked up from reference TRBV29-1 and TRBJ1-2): SAVISQKPSRDICQRGTSLTIQCQVDSQVTMMFWYRQQPGQSLTLIATANQGSEATYESGFVIDKFPISRPNLTFSTLTVSNMSPEDSSIYLCSVPQLRVPYGYTFGSGTRLTVV.